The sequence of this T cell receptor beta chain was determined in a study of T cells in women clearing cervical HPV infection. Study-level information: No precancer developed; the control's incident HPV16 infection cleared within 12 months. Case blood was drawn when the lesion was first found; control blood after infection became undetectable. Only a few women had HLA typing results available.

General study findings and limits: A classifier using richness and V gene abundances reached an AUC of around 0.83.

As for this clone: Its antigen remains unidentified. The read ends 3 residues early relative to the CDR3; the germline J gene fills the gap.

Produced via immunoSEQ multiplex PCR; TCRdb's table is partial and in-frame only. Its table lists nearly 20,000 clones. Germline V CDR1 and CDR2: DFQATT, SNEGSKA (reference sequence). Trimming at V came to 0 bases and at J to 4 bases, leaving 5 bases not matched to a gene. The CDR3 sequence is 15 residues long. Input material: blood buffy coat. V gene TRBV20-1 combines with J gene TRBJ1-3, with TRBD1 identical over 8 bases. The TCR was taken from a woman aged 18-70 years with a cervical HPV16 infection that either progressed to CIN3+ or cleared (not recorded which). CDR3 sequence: CSARDPRQGGNTIYF. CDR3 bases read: TGCAGTGCTAGAGATCCCCGACAGGGGGGAAACACC.